These 22 T cell receptor beta chains were all obtained from the same sample, sequenced in a study of T-cell reconstitution after alpha-beta-depleted transplantation in children. Molecular barcoding with unique molecular identifiers was used for the TCRbeta library. TCRdb re-analysed the PCR reads in MiXCR, keeping a single row per CDR3 protein. The table shows 200,000 to 250,000 distinct CDR3 sequences, with 6.5% to 10% occurring only once. Source: PBMCs, mostly from graft donor cells, taken 180 days after TCRalphabeta/CD19-depleted stem cell transplant. These receptors originate from a male patient younger than 18 who had a stem cell transplant for acute lymphoblastic leukemia, so the T cells may come from the graft donor.

This clonotype was recorded many times. V is TRBV3-1 and J is TRBJ1-5, with 7 bases lining up with TRBD1. With 4 bases clipped from V and 4 bases from J, the junction kept 4 bases outside the gene matches. Germline assignment: CDR1 LGHDT and CDR2 YNNKEL (reference sequence). The CDR3 has 14 amino acids. The CDR3 region is CASSPDRLNQPQHF. CDR3 sequence (DNA): TGTGCCAGCAGCCCGGACAGGCTGAATCAGCCCCAGCATTTT.

This clonotype was observed many times. The rearrangement joins TRBV7-3 to TRBJ2-5; either TRBD1 or TRBD2 may fit D (6 bases each). CDR1 is SGHTA and CDR2 is FQGTGA in the germline V gene. The CDR3 is 15 amino acids. Trimming took 1 base from V and 4 from J, leaving 13 bases between them. CDR3 region: CASSLKGGPSETQYF. CDR3 nucleotides: TGTGCCAGCAGCTTAAAGGGGGGTCCTTCAGAGACCCAGTACTTC.

The sample holds many counts of this clonotype. V is TRBV28 and J is TRBJ1-1; D possibly corresponds to TRBD1 (5 bases). Germline CDR1 is MDHEN and CDR2 is SYDVKM. The ends were cut back, 4 bases at V and 1 base at J, with 7 bases in the middle. This CDR3 has 13 residues. CDR3 loop: CASSYQGNTEAFF. The CDR3 bases are TGTGCCAGCAGTTATCAGGGGAACACTGAAGCTTTCTTT.

Many counts were recorded for this clonotype. V is TRBV20-1 and J is TRBJ2-7; no reliable D call. The V end was cut by 6 bases, the J end by 1 base, with 22 bases between. This CDR3 spans 16 amino acids. Germline V lookup: CDR1 DFQATT, CDR2 SNEGSKA (reference sequence). CDR3 sequence reads: CSAKREVGPLSYEQYF. CDR3 in DNA: TGCAGTGCCAAAAGGGAAGTCGGCCCCCTTTCCTACGAGCAGTACTTC.

This clonotype has at least ten counts. The chain joins TRBV20-1 to TRBJ2-7; TRBD1 agrees at 9 bases. Looked up from germline, CDR1 is DFQATT and CDR2 is SNEGSKA (reference sequence). The CDR3 loop spans 12 amino acids. J was trimmed by 4 bases and V by 6 bases; bases with no gene match: 4. The CDR3 DNA is TGCAGTGCCACGGGACAGGGTTACGAGCAGTACTTC. Protein sequence: CSATGQGYEQYF.

Ten or more counts support this clonotype. The rearrangement links TRBV18 to TRBJ1-4; D is perhaps TRBD1 (6 bases). In germline, CDR1 is KGHSH, CDR2 LQKENI. This CDR3 is 15 amino acids long. V was trimmed by 0 bases and J by 5 bases, leaving 10 bases between them. The CDR3 sequence is CASSPPQGTNEKLFF. In nucleotides, the CDR3 is TGTGCCAGCTCACCACCGCAGGGGACGAATGAAAAACTGTTTTTT.

Ten or more counts support this clonotype. The J gene is TRBJ2-1, the V gene TRBV10-1; no clear D. Deletions cut 0 bases from V and 3 bases from J, with 6 bases between. The CDR3 has 14 residues. Germline V gene data show CDR1 as WNHNN and CDR2 as SYGVQD (reference sequence). CDR3 in DNA: TGCGCCAGCAGTGAGTCGGAGAGCTACAATGAGCAGTTCTTC. It is translated as CASSESESYNEQFF.

This clonotype was seen ten or more times. The CDR3 region is CSARETGVNGYTF. The CDR3 DNA is TGCAGTGCGAGGGAGACAGGGGTGAATGGCTACACCTTC. V usage is TRBV20-1 and J usage is TRBJ1-2; TRBD1 aligns across 8 bases. Germline lookup yields CDR1 DFQATT and CDR2 SNEGSKA (reference sequence). This CDR3 is built from 13 residues. The trim removed 6 bases at V and 6 bases at J, leaving 9 bases unmatched.

This clonotype showed up many times. The V gene is TRBV15, the J gene TRBJ2-7; 10 bases map to TRBD1. V trimming: 1 base; J trimming: 5 bases; junction bases outside the gene matches: 8. Germline V gene lookup returns CDR1 LNHNV and CDR2 YYDKDF (reference sequence). CDR3 size: 16 residues. The CDR3 nucleotides read TGTGCCACCAGCAGAGGGGAGAGGACAGGGGGACACGAGCAGTACTTC. This codes for CATSRGERTGGHEQYF.

At least ten counts were recorded for this clonotype. This chain connects TRBV15 to TRBJ2-7; TRBD1 might be the D (6 bases). The CDR3 length is 15 residues. Trimming left V 5 bases short and J 4 bases short, with 18 bases between. Germline CDR1 LNHNV, CDR2 YYDKDF (reference sequence). The CDR3 coding sequence is TGTGCCACCAGCTTAAACAGGGAAGGGGCGTACGAGCAGTACTTC. It specifies CATSLNREGAYEQYF.

The sample holds many counts of this clonotype. The rearrangement joins TRBV20-1 to TRBJ2-1, with TRBD2 matching over 8 bases. With 6 bases clipped from V and 8 bases from J, the junction kept 9 bases outside the gene matches. In germline, CDR1 is DFQATT, CDR2 SNEGSKA (reference sequence). The CDR3 has 13 amino acids. The CDR3 reads CSASGTSVYEQFF. CDR3 bases: TGCAGTGCATCCGGGACTAGTGTCTATGAGCAGTTCTTC.

The table lists this clonotype with a few counts. The chain carries TRBV20-1 and TRBJ1-1, with D tentatively TRBD1 (6 bases). Germline CDR1 reads DFQATT; CDR2 reads SNEGSKA (reference sequence). The V end was cut by 0 bases, the J end by 1 base, with 9 bases between. This CDR3 is built from 14 residues. CDR3 in DNA: TGCAGTGCTAGAGAGGGCAGGGGGAACACTGAAGCTTTCTTT. This sequence encodes CSAREGRGNTEAFF.

This clonotype was counted ten times or more. The chain is built from TRBV6-2 or TRBV6-3 and TRBJ2-6; 10 bases fit TRBD1. CDR1 and CDR2 (germline): MNHEY, SVGEGT. V gave up 0 bases and J gave up 4 bases; unmatched junction bases: 6. The CDR3 is made up of 18 amino acids. DNA of the CDR3: TGTGCCAGCAGTTACTCCCGGGACAGGGGATTAGGGGCCAACGTCCTGACTTTC. Protein product: CASSYSRDRGLGANVLTF.

This clonotype was seen ten or more times. This rearrangement joins TRBV12-3 or TRBV12-4 to TRBJ2-1; D ambiguous. The CDR3 spans 17 residues. V lost 1 base and J lost 0, with 13 bases in between. CDR3: CASSLEMAGSSYNEQFF. CDR3 bases: TGTGCCAGCAGTTTAGAGATGGCAGGAAGCTCCTACAATGAGCAGTTCTTC.

The chain combines TRBV20-1 with TRBJ2-5; 7 nucleotides agree with TRBD1. CDR1 and CDR2 from the germline V gene are DFQATT and SNEGSKA (reference sequence). The length of the CDR3 is 14 residues. With 6 bases clipped from V and 3 bases from J, the junction kept 10 bases outside the gene matches. The DNA of the CDR3 is TGCAGTGCCCCGAGACAGGGAGTAGAAGAGACCCAGTACTTC. This codes for CSAPRQGVEETQYF.

This clonotype occurred a few times. The chain carries TRBV7-2 and TRBJ2-6; D may match TRBD1 or TRBD2 (7 bases each). The CDR3 consists of 20 residues. Trimming removed 3 bases at V and 2 bases at J, with 23 bases between. Germline CDR1 SGHTA, CDR2 FQGNSA. The CDR3 reads CASSFRRGAGGRAGANVLTF. The CDR3 coding sequence is TGTGCCAGCAGCTTTCGGAGGGGGGCAGGGGGGAGGGCTGGGGCCAACGTCCTGACTTTC.

This clonotype has at least ten counts. This sequence joins TRBV3-1 and TRBJ1-1; D uncertain. Germline V gives CDR1 LGHDT, CDR2 YNNKEL (reference sequence). The CDR3 consists of 15 residues. V was clipped by 0 bases and J by 6 bases, with 14 bases between them. In nucleotides, the CDR3 is TGTGCCAGCAGCCAAGAGGGGAGGAAAGGCTCTGAAGCTTTCTTT. Its translation is CASSQEGRKGSEAFF.

This clonotype was picked up a small number of times. At one end, the junction sequence differs from germline, possibly due to a read error. This chain connects TRBV12-3 or TRBV12-4 to TRBJ2-1, with TRBD2 matching 7 bases. The CDR3 extends over 19 amino acids. CDR3 in DNA: TGTGCCTGCAGTTTTGGGCTAGCGGAGGCGCGGAATTTTTACAATGAGCAGTTCTTC. This codes for CACSFGLAEARNFYNEQFF.

This clonotype was observed at least ten times. The chain has TRBV5-1 and TRBJ1-1, with no clear D. V gave up 8 bases and J gave up 10 bases, with 9 bases separating them. CDR3 length: 9 amino acids. The germline V gene has CDR1 SGHRS and CDR2 YFSETQ. CDR3 nucleotide sequence: TGCGCCAGTAATCCCGGAGCTTTCTTT. Translation: CASNPGAFF. Full variable domain (outside the CDR3, taken from reference TRBV5-1 and TRBJ1-1): KAGVTQTPRYLIKTRGQQVTLSCSPISGHRSVSWYQQTPGQGLQFLFEYFSETQRNKGNFPGRFSGRQFSNSRSEMNVSTLELGDSALYLCASNPGAFFGQGTRLTVV.

This clonotype was detected many times. CDR3 amino acids: CASITGTGGGEAFF. CDR3 bases: TGCGCCAGCATCACCGGGACAGGGGGCGGTGAAGCTTTCTTT. The chain couples TRBV5-1 to TRBJ1-1; 12 positions match TRBD1. CDR3 size: 14 residues. V lost 6 bases to trimming and J lost 7 bases; unmatched junction nucleotides: 7. Germline assignment: CDR1 SGHRS and CDR2 YFSETQ.

This clonotype was detected many times. V usage is TRBV20-1 and J usage is TRBJ2-3; tentatively, D is TRBD2 (6 bases). Per germline, CDR1 DFQATT and CDR2 SNEGSKA (reference sequence). V shed 5 bases and J shed 0 bases, with 9 bases lying between them. The CDR3 runs to 13 residues. In nucleotides, the CDR3 is TGCAGTGCTCGGCGGGACAGCACAGATACGCAGTATTTT. Its protein is CSARRDSTDTQYF.

This clonotype was seen repeatedly, ten times or more. This sequence joins TRBV15 and TRBJ2-2; D remains unclear. V was trimmed by 0 bases and J by 6 bases, leaving 8 bases between them. The germline gives CDR1 LNHNV, CDR2 YYDKDF (reference sequence). The length of the CDR3 is 14 residues. CDR3 DNA: TGTGCCACCAGCAGAGATAGAACCTCCGGGGAGCTGTTTTTT. It translates to CATSRDRTSGELFF.